Following are 27 T cell receptor beta chains from one sample sequenced in a study of T-cell reconstitution after alpha-beta-depleted transplantation in children. Preparation of the TCRbeta library used unique molecular identifiers. TCRdb called the PCR reads again in MiXCR, with one record for every CDR3 protein. The sample records 200,000 to 300,000 distinct CDR3 sequences, about 11% being singletons. Sequenced here: PBMCs from the stem cell graft donor, sampled from the stem cell graft. The receptors stem from a human donor who donated a stem cell graft to a child with acute lymphoblastic leukemia.

This clonotype was observed at least ten times. V gene TRBV10-3 combines with J gene TRBJ2-2; 7 bases are shared with TRBD1. This CDR3 spans 14 amino acids. Per the germline V gene, CDR1 is ENHRY and CDR2 is SYGVKD. Losses at the gene ends were 8 bases for V and 1 base for J; bases not matched to a gene: 4. The CDR3 nucleotides read TGTGCCATCCCGGGACAGAGGAACACCGGGGAGCTGTTTTTT. Residues: CAIPGQRNTGELFF.

This clonotype was found a few times. The J gene is TRBJ2-5, the V gene TRBV20-1; D gene uncertain. Germline V lookup: CDR1 DFQATT, CDR2 SNEGSKA (reference sequence). There are 16 residues in the CDR3. Deletions cut 0 bases from V and 5 bases from J, with 19 bases between. CDR3 sequence (DNA): TGCAGTGCTAGAGATGCCCACCGACCGTCTCGGGAGACCCAGTACTTC. Its protein is CSARDAHRPSRETQYF.

This clonotype was detected ten times or more. The chain uses TRBV6-1 and TRBJ2-5; 10 bases map to TRBD1. Germline assignment: CDR1 MNHNS and CDR2 SASEGT. This CDR3 has 13 amino acids. V lost 7 bases to trimming and J lost 4 bases; unmatched junction nucleotides: 3. The CDR3 is CASTRTGGETQYF. DNA for the CDR3: TGTGCCAGCACCCGGACAGGGGGAGAGACCCAGTACTTC.

Only one count was recorded for this clonotype. The rearrangement uses TRBV6-5 and TRBJ1-5; 9 bases agree with TRBD1. Trimming cost V 4 bases and J 4 bases; bases outside gene matches: 5. The CDR3 spans 15 residues. Looked up from germline, CDR1 is MNHEY and CDR2 is SVGAGI. CDR3 sequence reads: CASSSRQGDNQPQHF. In DNA form, the CDR3 reads TGTGCCAGCAGTTCCAGACAGGGGGATAATCAGCCCCAGCATTTT.

This clonotype was observed many times. The chain is built from TRBV12-3 or TRBV12-4 and TRBJ2-5; 9 positions agree with TRBD1. V was pared by 6 bases and J by 4 bases, with 6 bases of the junction left unmatched. The CDR3 sequence is 14 residues long. CDR3 nucleotides: TGTGCCAGCAGAAGACAGGGGGGCCCAGAGACCCAGTACTTC. It codes for CASRRQGGPETQYF.

This clonotype occurred many times. V and J are TRBV28 and TRBJ1-6; TRBD1 might be the D (6 bases). This CDR3 contains 15 residues. Looked up from germline, CDR1 is MDHEN and CDR2 is SYDVKM. The CDR3 nucleotides are TGTGCTAGTCGGGGGCCGAGCTCCTATAATTCACCCCTCCACTTT. Residues: CASRGPSSYNSPLHF.

The sample holds a few counts of this clonotype. The rearrangement joins TRBV23-1 to TRBJ1-5; D is unresolved. TRBV23-1 counts as an open reading frame of uncertain function. The V end was cut by 8 bases, the J end by 4 bases, with 21 bases between. The CDR3 contains 16 residues. The CDR3 DNA is TGCGCCAGCCGATGGGAGATTTCGTACCCGAATCAGCCCCAGCATTTT. Its protein is CASRWEISYPNQPQHF.

Only a few counts were recorded for this clonotype. The DNA for the CDR3 is TGTGCCAGCACTCAAGTTGGGACAGAGAACACCGGGGAGCTGTTTTTT. Encoded protein: CASTQVGTENTGELFF. The chain links TRBV6-1 to TRBJ2-2, with TRBD1 identical over 7 bases. CDR3 size: 16 residues. Trimming at V came to 7 bases and at J to 1 base, leaving 9 bases not matched to a gene. Germline CDR1 and CDR2: MNHNS and SASEGT.

The sample holds many counts of this clonotype. This rearrangement joins TRBV5-1 to TRBJ2-1; 11 bases fit TRBD1. Unmatched junction bases numbered 6, after V lost 4 bases and J lost 9 bases. Germline V gene sequence: CDR1 SGHRS, CDR2 YFSETQ. The CDR3 totals 14 residues. The chain's CDR3 is CASSGGTGGIEQFF. The CDR3 DNA sequence: TGCGCCAGCAGCGGGGGGACAGGGGGGATTGAGCAGTTCTTC.

This clonotype has just a few counts. V is TRBV2 and J is TRBJ2-5, with D tentatively TRBD1 or TRBD2 (6 bases each). This CDR3 is built from 17 residues. V was clipped by 10 bases and J by 5 bases, with 29 bases between them. Germline V gives CDR1 SNHLY, CDR2 FYNNEI. The CDR3 coding sequence is TGTGCCACCCTGAGGGGGGTTCGGGCGGGACAACTGGAGACCCAGTACTTC. As protein: CATLRGVRAGQLETQYF.

This clonotype was picked up many times. V and J are TRBV30 and TRBJ1-1; a possible D gene is TRBD1 (6 bases). Germline V gene data show CDR1 as GTSNPN and CDR2 as SVGIG (reference sequence). V lost 3 bases to trimming and J lost 4 bases, with 18 bases between them. The CDR3 sequence is 15 residues long. CDR3: CAWRGPQGQATEAFF. The DNA of the CDR3 is TGTGCCTGGAGGGGACCCCAGGGGCAGGCCACTGAAGCTTTCTTT. The full variable domain, completed using reference TRBV30 and TRBJ1-1, is SQTIHQWPATLVQPVGSPLSLECTVEGTSNPNLYWYRQAAGRGLQLLFYSVGIGQISSEVPQNLSASRPQDRQFILSSKKLLLSDSGFYLCAWRGPQGQATEAFFGQGTRLTVV.

Written as DNA, the CDR3 is TGTGCCAGTAGTATGGGGGGGAGATCTTTCGGGACCCAGTACTTC. This codes for CASSMGGRSFGTQYF. The genes are TRBV19 and TRBJ2-5, with TRBD2 matching 7 bases. The V segment lost 3 bases and the J segment 7 bases; nucleotides outside the gene matches: 11. Germline CDR1 and CDR2: LNHDA and SQIVND (reference sequence). This CDR3 has 15 residues.

Ten or more counts support this clonotype. This chain connects TRBV9 to TRBJ2-5, with TRBD1 as a possible D gene (7 bases). This CDR3 has 14 residues. The germline gives CDR1 SGDLS, CDR2 YYNGEE. With 0 bases removed from V and 5 bases from J, the gap between germline ends came to 11 bases. Here the CDR3 DNA reads TGTGCCAGCAGCGTAGGCAGGGGGGAGGAGACCCAGTACTTC. Amino acids: CASSVGRGEETQYF.

At least ten counts were recorded for this clonotype. The chain links TRBV27 to TRBJ1-6; weak D call: TRBD1 (6 bases). Trimming left V 5 bases short and J 1 base short, with 18 bases between. The CDR3 is 18 residues long. Germline V gene sequence: CDR1 MNHEY, CDR2 SMNVEV (reference sequence). The DNA of the CDR3 is TGTGCCAGCAGTATCATCTCAGGGGTCTCGTCCTATAATTCACCCCTCCACTTT. This translates into CASSIISGVSSYNSPLHF.

This clonotype has ten or more counts. This chain joins TRBV5-5 and TRBJ1-1; 7 bases are shared with TRBD1. CDR1 and CDR2 from the germline V gene are SGHKS and YYEKEE (reference sequence). With 1 base clipped from V and 1 base from J, the junction kept 10 bases outside the gene matches. This CDR3 has 17 amino acids. In DNA form, the CDR3 reads TGTGCCAGCAGCTTGTCTATAGGGGGCGGACAGAACACTGAAGCTTTCTTT. It translates to CASSLSIGGGQNTEAFF.

This clonotype was observed many times. The chain has TRBV29-1 and TRBJ2-2; D is perhaps TRBD2 (5 bases). Germline V lookup: CDR1 SQVTM, CDR2 ANQGSEA. V lost 4 bases, J lost 2 bases, and 14 bases lay in between. The CDR3 has 15 residues. In nucleotides, the CDR3 is TGCAGCGTTGTGGGCGGGTCTATTAACACCGGGGAGCTGTTTTTT. Its protein is CSVVGGSINTGELFF.

The chain carries TRBV5-6 and TRBJ2-5, with 10 bases lining up with TRBD1. This CDR3 is built from 15 residues. Germline V gene sequence: CDR1 SGHDT, CDR2 YYEEEE. V lost 4 bases, J lost 3 bases, and 6 bases stayed unmatched. CDR3 DNA sequence: TGTGCCAGCAGCGACGGGACAGGGGTTAAAGAGACCCAGTACTTC. It specifies CASSDGTGVKETQYF. Full variable domain (missing parts from reference TRBV5-6 and TRBJ2-5): DAGVTQSPTHLIKTRGQQVTLRCSPKSGHDTVSWYQQALGQGPQFIFQYYEEEERQRGNFPDRFSGHQFPNYSSELNVNALLLGDSALYLCASSDGTGVKETQYFGPGTRLLVL.

This clonotype occurred many times. This chain links TRBV18 with TRBJ1-2; 11 nucleotides line up with TRBD1. The germline CDR1 and CDR2 sequences are KGHSH and LQKENI. V shed 4 bases, J shed 4 bases, and the junction held 5 bases outside the gene matches. The CDR3 sequence is 15 residues long. CDR3 nucleotides: TGTGCCAGCTCACTTGGGACAGGGGGTCCCTATGGCTACACCTTC. The encoded protein is CASSLGTGGPYGYTF.

The table lists this clonotype with many counts. V gene TRBV25-1 combines with J gene TRBJ1-2; D gene unclear. V lost 1 base and J lost 5, with 11 bases in between. There are 14 residues in the CDR3. Germline V gene lookup returns CDR1 MGHDK and CDR2 SYGVNS. CDR3 residues: CASSEWTGRYGYTF. CDR3 in DNA: TGTGCCAGCAGTGAATGGACGGGAAGATATGGCTACACCTTC.

The sample holds many counts of this clonotype. The rearrangement uses TRBV6-5 and TRBJ1-5; D remains ambiguous. Trimming took 6 bases from V and 5 from J, leaving 8 bases between them. CDR3 length: 12 amino acids. CDR1 MNHEY and CDR2 SVGAGI come from the germline V gene. The CDR3 bases are TGTGCCAGCAGGGGTTTAGATCAGCCCCAGCATTTT. Amino acid sequence: CASRGLDQPQHF.

This clonotype appeared many times. The chain links TRBV6-5 to TRBJ2-7; maybe TRBD1 (6 bases). CDR3 size: 14 residues. Germline-derived CDR1 and CDR2 are MNHEY and SVGAGI. The V and J ends lost 5 bases and 1 base respectively, with 12 bases between them. The CDR3 DNA sequence: TGTGCCAGCAGTCGGACAGAGGGATCCTACGAGCAGTACTTC. Its translation: CASSRTEGSYEQYF.

This clonotype was counted ten times or more. The CDR3 DNA follows: TGTGCCATCAGTGAGACGGATTACGAGCAGTACTTC. Protein: CAISETDYEQYF. The chain carries TRBV10-3 and TRBJ2-7; the D is unclear. V was shortened by 2 bases and J by 4 bases, with 6 bases between the two germline ends. The CDR3 covers 12 residues. CDR1 and CDR2 (germline): ENHRY, SYGVKD.

This clonotype was found many times. The chain links TRBV6-6 to TRBJ2-4; 7 positions match TRBD1. The CDR3 loop spans 12 amino acids. CDR1 is MNHNY and CDR2 is SVGAGI in the germline V gene (reference sequence). The CDR3 DNA is TGTGCTTCTCAGGGGGAGAAGTCCATTCAGTACTTC. Translating gives CASQGEKSIQYF.

This clonotype appeared many times. The chain combines TRBV5-4 with TRBJ2-5; TRBD1 is a possible D gene (5 bases). CDR1 is SGHNT and CDR2 is YYREEE in the germline V gene (reference sequence). This CDR3 spans 16 amino acids. Trimming shortened V by 2 bases and J by 3 bases, and 17 bases separated the two germline ends. CDR3 DNA sequence: TGTGCCAGCAGCTTTAATCGACATCAGGGAAAAGAGACCCAGTACTTC. Translating it yields CASSFNRHQGKETQYF. Variable domain in full (rest from reference TRBV5-4 and TRBJ2-5): ETGVTQSPTHLIKTRGQQVTLRCSSQSGHNTVSWYQQALGQGPQFIFQYYREEENGRGNFPPRFSGLQFPNYSSELNVNALELDDSALYLCASSFNRHQGKETQYFGPGTRLLVL.

This clonotype has ten or more counts. The chain carries TRBV27 and TRBJ1-2; no firm D call. The CDR3 runs to 14 residues. V dropped 7 bases and J dropped 3 bases, with 15 bases sitting between them. Germline loops: CDR1 MNHEY, CDR2 SMNVEV (reference sequence). The CDR3 nucleotides are TGTGCCAGCAAGGCCCGAGGGAGGGACTATGGCTACACCTTC. It yields the protein CASKARGRDYGYTF.

This clonotype was picked up many times. The chain recombines TRBV19 with TRBJ1-6; D is unclear. CDR1 is LNHDA, CDR2 SQIVND, per germline (reference sequence). This CDR3 has 17 amino acids. V gave up 4 bases and J gave up 7 bases, with 20 bases separating them. CDR3 nucleotide sequence: TGTGCCAGTAGTACACACGATATAGGGAGTTGGAATTCACCCCTCCACTTT. It specifies CASSTHDIGSWNSPLHF.

This clonotype was detected a few times. CDR3 residues: CASSGSHRGLGNTQYF. CDR3 sequence (DNA): TGTGCCAGCAGTGGTAGTCATCGAGGGCTGGGAAATACGCAGTATTTT. V gene TRBV6-1 combines with J gene TRBJ2-3, with TRBD2 as a possible D gene (5 bases). The ends were cut back, 4 bases at V and 7 bases at J, with 21 bases in the middle. Germline V CDR1 and CDR2: MNHNS, SASEGT. This CDR3 has 16 residues.